The 4 T cell receptor beta chains listed next were all sequenced from one sample in a study of blood T cell repertoires in COVID-19. Some clones are missing from TCRdb's copy, which holds only in-frame ones; the method was immunoSEQ multiplex PCR. Of under 150,000 clones detected, about 83% appear once; the ten largest clones hold more than 4%. The sample was peripheral blood. The source of these receptors is a woman in her thirties or forties with acute or convalescent COVID-19.

The chain's CDR3 is CASSLGQAGGSTDTQYF. The CDR3 DNA reads as TGTGCCAGCAGCTTAGGCCAGGCGGGAGGGAGCACAGATACGCAGTATTTT. The chain has TRBV13 and TRBJ2-3; 9 nucleotides match TRBD2. Trimming cost V 0 bases and J 0 bases; bases outside gene matches: 4. The germline gives CDR1 PRHDT, CDR2 FYEKMQ (reference sequence). CDR3 length: 17 amino acids.

The chain carries TRBV13 and TRBJ1-1; perhaps TRBD1 as D (5 bases). There are 15 residues in the CDR3. Trimming left V 8 bases short and J 4 bases short, with 20 bases between. Looked up from germline, CDR1 is PRHDT and CDR2 is FYEKMQ (reference sequence). This CDR3 reads CASSVLQGFGTEAFF. CDR3 nucleotide sequence: TGTGCCAGCTCCGTACTCCAGGGCTTCGGCACTGAAGCTTTCTTT.

The chain uses TRBV28 and TRBJ1-4; weak D call: TRBD1 (5 bases). The CDR3 covers 15 residues. Germline assignment: CDR1 MDHEN and CDR2 SYDVKM. Trimming stripped 11 bases from V and 1 base from J, with 17 bases between. The DNA for the CDR3 is TGTGCCGGAGCAAATTCGGGGGGAACTAATGAAAAACTGTTTTTT. Translation gives CAGANSGGTNEKLFF.

The chain uses TRBV10-3 and TRBJ2-1; D ambiguous. V lost 2 bases to trimming and J lost 6 bases, with 11 bases between them. This CDR3 spans 14 amino acids. Germline V gene sequence: CDR1 ENHRY, CDR2 SYGVKD. The CDR3 DNA reads TGTGCCATCAGTGAGATGGCGGCTTCCAATGAGCAGTTCTTC. This encodes CAISEMAASNEQFF.